The rows below give T cell receptor beta chains drawn from one sample of a study of blood T cell repertoires in COVID-19. The table came from immunoSEQ multiplex PCR; TCRdb's copy has only in-frame clones and leaves some out. The table has hundreds of thousands of clones, 87% seen once; the top ten hold under 3%. The sample consisted of peripheral blood. These receptors originate from a woman in her sixties with COVID-19, enrolled during active disease. The CDR3 runs from the conserved cysteine through the conserved F or W. The D gene is left open where the match is weak. Size values are once, few and many counts, or a class for expanded clones, and some rows have none.

>TRBJ2-7|NA|NA|TRBV18|13
TGTGCCAGCTCACCATCCCTTTCCTACGAGCAGTACTTC
CASSPSLSYEQYF
>TRBJ1-6|NA|NA|TRBV18|14
TGTGCCAGCTCTGACTTCGGGAATAGGTCACCCCTCCACTTT
CASSDFGNRSPLHF
>TRBJ1-5|NA|NA|TRBV18|14
TGTGCCAGCTCACCATCGAGGGCGAATCAGCCCCAGCATTTT
CASSPSRANQPQHF
>TRBJ2-1|NA|TRBD2|TRBV19|17
TGTGCCAGTAGTATCAGGGGCGGGGGACTAGGCCCCAATGAGCAGTTCTTC
CASSIRGGGLGPNEQFF
>TRBJ1-4|NA|NA|TRBV19|15
TGTGCCAGTAGTGACCGGCCCGCGGCTAATGAAAAACTGTTTTTT
CASSDRPAANEKLFF
>TRBJ1-2|NA|TRBD1|TRBV10-3|16
TGTGCCATCAGTGAGCCGGTCAGGGGGGCGGGCTATGGCTACACCTTC
CAISEPVRGAGYGYTF
>TRBJ2-1|NA|TRBD2|TRBV19|14
TGTGCCAGTAGCCTAGCGGGGACTTACAATGAGCAGTTCTTC
CASSLAGTYNEQFF
>TRBJ2-4|NA|NA|TRBV12-5|18
TGTGCTAGTGGTTATGACCCACGGCTGGGGGCTGCCAAAAACATTCAGTACTTC
CASGYDPRLGAAKNIQYF
>TRBJ2-2|NA|TRBD2|TRBV12-5|13
TGTGCTAGTGGCCTTAGCGGGGCCGGGGAGCTGTTTTTT
CASGLSGAGELFF
>TRBJ1-2|NA|NA|TRBV11-2|12
TGTGCCAGCTCGACCCCGGGCTATGGCTACACCTTC
CASSTPGYGYTF
>TRBJ1-6|NA|TRBD1|TRBV2|15
TGTGCCAGCAGAGGGACAGGTGGCTATAATTCACCCCTCCACTTT
CASRGTGGYNSPLHF
>TRBJ1-6|NA|NA|TRBV6-1|15
TGTGCCAGCAGTGAAGCTCGGCAGGGAGGCTCACCCCTCCACTTT
CASSEARQGGSPLHF
>TRBJ1-1|NA|NA|TRBV3-1/TRBV3-2|12
TGTGCCAGCAGCCAGGGGGGGGCTGAAGCTTTCTTT
CASSQGGAEAFF
>TRBJ2-1|few|TRBD2|TRBV7-2|16
TGTGCCAGCAGCGAAACTAGCGGGGGGCCAAACAATGAGCAGTTCTTC
CASSETSGGPNNEQFF
>TRBJ2-3|NA|TRBD2|TRBV7-2|16
TGTGCCAGCAGCTTAGGTTATGGCGGGGGGGCAGATACGCAGTATTTT
CASSLGYGGGADTQYF
>TRBJ2-3|NA|TRBD1|TRBV7-2|14
TGTGCCAGCAGCTTAGATCAGGGGGCGGTCGGGCAGTATTTT
CASSLDQGAVGQYF